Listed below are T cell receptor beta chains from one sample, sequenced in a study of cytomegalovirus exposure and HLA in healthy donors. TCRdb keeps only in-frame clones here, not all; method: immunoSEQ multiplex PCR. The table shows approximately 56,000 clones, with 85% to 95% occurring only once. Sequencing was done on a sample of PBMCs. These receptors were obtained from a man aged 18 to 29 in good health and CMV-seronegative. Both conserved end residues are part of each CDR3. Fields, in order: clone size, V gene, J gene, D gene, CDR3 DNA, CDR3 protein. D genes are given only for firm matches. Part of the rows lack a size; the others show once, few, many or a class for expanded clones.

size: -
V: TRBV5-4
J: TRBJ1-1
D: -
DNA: TGTGCCAGCAGCCTTGGGGGAGGCCCACTGAACACTGAAGCTTTCTTT
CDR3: CASSLGGGPLNTEAFF

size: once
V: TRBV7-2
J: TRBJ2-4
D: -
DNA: TGTGCCAGCAGCTTAGAACTAGCCAAAAACATTCAGTACTTC
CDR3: CASSLELAKNIQYF

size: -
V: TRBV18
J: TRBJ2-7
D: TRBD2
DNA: TGTGCCAGCTCACCAATGGCTAGCGGCTACGAGCAGTACTTC
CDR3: CASSPMASGYEQYF

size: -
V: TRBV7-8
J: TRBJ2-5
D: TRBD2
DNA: TGTGCCAGCAGCTTCAGGGTGGGCGGACTAGGGGTCGCCCAGTACTTC
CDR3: CASSFRVGGLGVAQYF

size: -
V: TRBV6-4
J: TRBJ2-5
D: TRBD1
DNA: TGTGCCAGCAGTGACCCTAGACCGGGACAGGTCCGAGAGACCCAGTACTTC
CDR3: CASSDPRPGQVRETQYF

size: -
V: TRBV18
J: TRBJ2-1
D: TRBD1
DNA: TGTGCCAGCTCACCCTTGCAGGGGGCGGATGAGCAGTTCTTC
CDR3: CASSPLQGADEQFF

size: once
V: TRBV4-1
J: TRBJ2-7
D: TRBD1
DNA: TGCGCCAGCAGCAGACGGGACAGGGTGATCGAGCAGTACTTC
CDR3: CASSRRDRVIEQYF

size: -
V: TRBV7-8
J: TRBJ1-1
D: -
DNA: TGTGCCAGCAGCCCAATTTCCGGGCTCGGGGGCACTGAAGCTTTCTTT
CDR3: CASSPISGLGGTEAFF

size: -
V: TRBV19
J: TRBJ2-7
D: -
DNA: TGTGCCAGTTCCAGCGGGTTTACCTACGAGCAGTACTTC
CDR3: CASSSGFTYEQYF

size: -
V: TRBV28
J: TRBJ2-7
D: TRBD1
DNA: TGTGCCAGCAGTTGGGAGGGACAGGGGGCGATCGAGCAGTACTTC
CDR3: CASSWEGQGAIEQYF

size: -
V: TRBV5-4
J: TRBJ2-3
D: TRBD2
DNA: TGTGCCAGCAGTCTACTTAGCGGGAGGGCCGCAGATACGCAGTATTTT
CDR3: CASSLLSGRAADTQYF

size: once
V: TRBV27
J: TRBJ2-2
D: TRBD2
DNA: TGTGCCAGCTCCGGAGCAGCGGGAGTAACCGGGGAGCTGTTTTTT
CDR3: CASSGAAGVTGELFF

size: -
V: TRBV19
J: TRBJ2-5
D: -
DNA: TGTGCCAGTAGTATAGCGCGGGTTGGGAGCGAAGAGACCCAGTACTTC
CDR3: CASSIARVGSEETQYF

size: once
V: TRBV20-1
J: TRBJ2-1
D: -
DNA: TGCAGTGCTCCTTCCTACAATGAGCAGTTCTTC
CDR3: CSAPSYNEQFF

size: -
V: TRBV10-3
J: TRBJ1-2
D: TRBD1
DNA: TGTGCCATTTTCGCCGGGACAGGCGTCGCTAACTATGGCTACACCTTC
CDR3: CAIFAGTGVANYGYTF

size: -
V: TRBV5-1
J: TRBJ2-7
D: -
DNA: TGCGCCAGCAGCCAAGGGACTGGACCCCTCGAGCAGTACTTC
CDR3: CASSQGTGPLEQYF

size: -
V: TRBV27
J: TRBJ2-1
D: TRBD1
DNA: TGTGCCAGCAGTTTATCGGGACAGGGGGCACTCGGGCCCCTTTACAATGAGCAGTTCTTC
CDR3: CASSLSGQGALGPLYNEQFF

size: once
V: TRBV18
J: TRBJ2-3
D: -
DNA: TGTGCCAGCTCACCATCAGTCTTTAGCACAGATACGCAGTATTTT
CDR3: CASSPSVFSTDTQYF

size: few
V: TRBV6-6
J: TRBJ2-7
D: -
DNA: TGTGCCAGCAGTTCCCATCCAGGGGCGGGAGCCTACGAGCAGTACTTC
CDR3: CASSSHPGAGAYEQYF

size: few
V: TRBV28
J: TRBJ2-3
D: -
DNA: TGTGCCAGCAGTCCAACAGGAAGGGGGACAGATACGCAGTATTTT
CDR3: CASSPTGRGTDTQYF

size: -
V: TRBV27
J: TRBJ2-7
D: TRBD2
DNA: TGTGCCAGCAGGCCAATAGCGGGAGGGCCTTACGAGCAGTACTTC
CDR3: CASRPIAGGPYEQYF

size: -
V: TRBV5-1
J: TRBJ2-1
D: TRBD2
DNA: TGCGCCAGCAGCCACCAGACTAGCGGATACAATGAGCAGTTCTTC
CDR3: CASSHQTSGYNEQFF

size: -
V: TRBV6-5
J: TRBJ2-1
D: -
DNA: TGTGCCAGCAGTTACTCTCCGACAGTTAACAATGAGCAGTTCTTC
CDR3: CASSYSPTVNNEQFF

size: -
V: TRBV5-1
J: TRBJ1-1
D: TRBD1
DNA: TGCGCCAGCAGCGGGGGACAGGCGAACACTGAAGCTTTCTTT
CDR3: CASSGGQANTEAFF

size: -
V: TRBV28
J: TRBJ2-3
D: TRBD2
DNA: TGTGCCAGCAGTGGACTAGCGGGAGGGAAAGATACGCAGTATTTT
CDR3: CASSGLAGGKDTQYF

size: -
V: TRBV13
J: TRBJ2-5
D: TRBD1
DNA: TGTGCCAGCAGCCCGACAGGGTACCAAGAGACCCAGTACTTC
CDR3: CASSPTGYQETQYF

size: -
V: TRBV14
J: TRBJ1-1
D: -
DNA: TGTGCCAGCAGCCAAGACTTTCGACACCCAGCCATTGAAGCTTTCTTT
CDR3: CASSQDFRHPAIEAFF

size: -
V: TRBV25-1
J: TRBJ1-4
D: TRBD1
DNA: TGTGCCAGCAGTGATATGTCCGGGACAGGGCCTAATGAAAAACTGTTTTTT
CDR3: CASSDMSGTGPNEKLFF

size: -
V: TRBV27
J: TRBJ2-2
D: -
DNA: TGTGCCAGCAGTTTATCGTCAGGGGCATTAACCGGGGAGCTGTTTTTT
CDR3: CASSLSSGALTGELFF

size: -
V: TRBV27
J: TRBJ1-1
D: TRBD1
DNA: TGTGCCAGCAGGAAGACAGGGATCCCTGAAGCTTTCTTT
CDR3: CASRKTGIPEAFF

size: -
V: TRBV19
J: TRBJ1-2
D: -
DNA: TGTGCCAGTAGGGACAAAGGTTCGTATGGCTACACCTTC
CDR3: CASRDKGSYGYTF

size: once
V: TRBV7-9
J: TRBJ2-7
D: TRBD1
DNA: TGTGCCAGCAGCGGGAACCTTCCGGGACAGAGTTACGAGCAGTACTTC
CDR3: CASSGNLPGQSYEQYF

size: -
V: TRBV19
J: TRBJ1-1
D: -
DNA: TGTGCCAGTAGTATATTCGGAGGGGTGAACACTGAAGCTTTCTTT
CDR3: CASSIFGGVNTEAFF

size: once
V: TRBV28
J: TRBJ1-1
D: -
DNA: TGTGCCAGCGGGAGAGGCGAAGCTTTCTTT
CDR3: CASGRGEAFF

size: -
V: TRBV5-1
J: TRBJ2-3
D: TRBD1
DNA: TGCGCCAGCAGCAACGGACAGGTCGTGGATACGCAGTATTTT
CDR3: CASSNGQVVDTQYF

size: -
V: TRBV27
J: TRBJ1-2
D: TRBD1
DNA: TGTGCCAGCAGCAACAGGGGAACCCTGGGGTGGCTCTATGGCTACACCTTC
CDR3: CASSNRGTLGWLYGYTF

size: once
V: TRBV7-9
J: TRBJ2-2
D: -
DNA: TGTGCCAGCAGCTTAGGAGGGAACACCGGGGAGCTGTTTTTT
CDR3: CASSLGGNTGELFF

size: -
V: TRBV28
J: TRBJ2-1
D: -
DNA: TGTGCCAGCAGTTTAGGACTCCATACTCGGGGTGAGCAGTTCTTC
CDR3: CASSLGLHTRGEQFF

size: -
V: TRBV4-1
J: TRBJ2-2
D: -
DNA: TGCGCCAGCAGCCGCGGGGTCAACACCGGGGAGCTGTTTTTT
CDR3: CASSRGVNTGELFF

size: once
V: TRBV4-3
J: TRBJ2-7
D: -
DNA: TGCGCCAGCAGCCACCTTGGGCTCGGTGAGCAGTACTTC
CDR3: CASSHLGLGEQYF

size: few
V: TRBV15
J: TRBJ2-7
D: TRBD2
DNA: TGTGCCACCAGCAGAGTATCCCTAGCGGGAGTTAGCGAGCAGTACTTC
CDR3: CATSRVSLAGVSEQYF